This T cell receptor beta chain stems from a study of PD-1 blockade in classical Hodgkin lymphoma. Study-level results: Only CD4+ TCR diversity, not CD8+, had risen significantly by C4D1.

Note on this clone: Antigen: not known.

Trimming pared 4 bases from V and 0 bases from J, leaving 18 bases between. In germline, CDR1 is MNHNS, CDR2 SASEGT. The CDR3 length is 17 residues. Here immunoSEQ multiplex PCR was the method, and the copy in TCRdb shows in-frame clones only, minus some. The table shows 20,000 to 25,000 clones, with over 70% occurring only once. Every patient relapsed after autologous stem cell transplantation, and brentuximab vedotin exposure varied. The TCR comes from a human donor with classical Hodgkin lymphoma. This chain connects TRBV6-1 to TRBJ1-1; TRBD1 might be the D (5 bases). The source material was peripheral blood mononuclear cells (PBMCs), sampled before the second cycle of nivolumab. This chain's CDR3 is CASSAPAGRGVNTEAFF. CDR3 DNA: TGTGCCAGCAGTGCGCCGGCGGGTAGGGGAGTGAACACTGAAGCTTTCTTT.